These 25 T cell receptor beta chains originate from one sample sequenced in a study of T-cell memory formation after mild COVID-19. TCRdb recomputed calls from the 5' RACE reads with MiXCR, one row per CDR3 protein. Of 250,000 to 300,000 distinct CDR3 sequences listed, about 15% are singletons. Sequencing used PBMCs or a T cell subset sorted from them (not recorded which). These receptors originate from a man between 18 and 35 years old who had mild COVID-19 (a few samples of this study predate the infection). Cell type and time point are not known.

The chain is built from TRBV12-3 or TRBV12-4 and TRBJ2-3; no reliable D call. The CDR3 has 15 residues. V lost 3 bases and J lost 4, with 14 bases in between. CDR3 sequence: CASSFTETGADTQYF. CDR3 bases: TGTGCCAGCAGTTTCACCGAGACGGGTGCAGATACGCAGTATTTT.

Regarding this clonotype: A much larger clone differs by one base, so this may be a read error. This chain uses TRBV11-1 with TRBJ2-1; D remains ambiguous. The germline V gene has CDR1 SGHAT and CDR2 FQDESV (reference sequence). V was shortened by 4 bases and J by 6 bases, with 1 base between the two germline ends. This CDR3 has 10 amino acids. The CDR3 protein is CASSSNEQFF. Here the CDR3 DNA reads TGTGCCAGCAGCTCCAATGAGCAGTTCTTC. The whole variable domain, remainder taken from reference TRBV11-1 and TRBJ2-1, is EAEVAQSPRYKITEKSQAVAFWCDPISGHATLYWYRQILGQGPELLVQFQDESVVDDSQLPKDRFSAERLKGVDSTLKIQPAELGDSAMYLCASSSNEQFFGPGTRLTVL.

This clonotype showed up many times. This chain links TRBV7-2 with TRBJ2-5; D remains unclear. The CDR3 totals 11 residues. The germline V and J ends were trimmed by 2 bases and 5 bases, with 3 bases remaining between them. Germline lookup yields CDR1 SGHTA and CDR2 FQGNSA. CDR3 coding DNA: TGTGCCAGCAGCTTAACGGAGACCCAGTACTTC. The encoded protein is CASSLTETQYF.

Turning to this clonotype: Relative to the germline gene, one junction end is altered; a read error may explain this. The chain employs TRBV6-5 and TRBJ2-2, with D maybe TRBD2 (5 bases). The CDR3 has 15 amino acids. Germline V gives CDR1 MNHEY, CDR2 SVGAGI. The chain's CDR3 is CASSRRLANTGEPFF. For the CDR3, the DNA is TGTGCCAGCAGTCGGCGTTTGGCGAACACCGGGGAGCCGTTTTTT.

This chain joins TRBV6-1 and TRBJ1-2; the match to TRBD1 covers 8 bases. The germline CDR1 and CDR2 sequences are MNHNS and SASEGT. V trimming: 6 bases; J trimming: 4 bases; junction bases outside the gene matches: 4. CDR3 size: 13 residues. This CDR3 reads CASRRQGLYGYTF. The CDR3 DNA reads as TGTGCCAGCAGAAGACAGGGGCTCTATGGCTACACCTTC.

This clonotype was picked up a small number of times. The chain employs TRBV7-9 and TRBJ1-3; D uncertain. Germline assignment: CDR1 SEHNR and CDR2 FQNEAQ (reference sequence). The CDR3 totals 14 residues. Trimming shortened V by 5 bases and J by 0 bases, and 8 bases separated the two germline ends. CDR3 DNA sequence: TGTGCCAGCAGCCGGCTTCACTCTGGAAACACCATATATTTT. It translates to CASSRLHSGNTIYF. The variable domain in full, completed from reference TRBV7-9 and TRBJ1-3, reads DTGVSQNPRHKITKRGQNVTFRCDPISEHNRLYWYRQTLGQGPEFLTYFQNEAQLEKSRLLSDRFSAERPKGSFSTLEIQRTEQGDSAMYLCASSRLHSGNTIYFGEGSWLTVV.

The V gene is TRBV20-1, the J gene TRBJ1-1, with 9 bases lining up with TRBD1. The germline V gene encodes CDR1 DFQATT and CDR2 SNEGSKA (reference sequence). There are 14 residues in the CDR3. V was pared by 0 bases and J by 8 bases, with 7 bases of the junction left unmatched. Here the CDR3 DNA reads TGCAGTGCTAGAGAAGGGGGGACAGGGACGGAAGCTTTCTTT. Amino acid sequence: CSAREGGTGTEAFF.

The chain is built from TRBV7-2 and TRBJ2-1, with D possibly matching TRBD1 (5 bases). This CDR3 contains 15 residues. Germline CDR1 is SGHTA and CDR2 is FQGNSA. Trimming took off 1 base at V and 5 bases at J, with 12 bases between the two ends. DNA for the CDR3: TGTGCCAGCAGCTTAGTTGTGACAGACAACAATGAGCAGTTCTTC. Protein: CASSLVVTDNNEQFF.

The table lists this clonotype with a few counts. The V gene is TRBV6-2 or TRBV6-3, the J gene TRBJ2-1; D is unresolved. Germline V gene lookup returns CDR1 MNHEY and CDR2 SVGEGT. The CDR3 has 16 residues. V dropped 5 bases and J dropped 2 bases, with 16 bases sitting between them. The CDR3 reads CASSKRSLGPYNEQFF. The DNA for the CDR3 is TGTGCCAGCAGTAAACGGAGCTTAGGGCCCTACAATGAGCAGTTCTTC.

There are many counts of this clonotype. The chain recombines TRBV5-1 with TRBJ1-1; tentative D call: TRBD1 (6 bases). This CDR3 region has 14 residues. Germline V gene data show CDR1 as SGHRS and CDR2 as YFSETQ. V was clipped by 4 bases and J by 1 base, with 11 bases between them. The CDR3 bases are TGCGCCAGCAGCCTCCGGACAGCGAACACTGAAGCTTTCTTT. Protein sequence: CASSLRTANTEAFF.

The chain joins TRBV4-1 to TRBJ2-7; 9 nucleotides line up with TRBD1. Unmatched junction bases numbered 13, after V lost 5 bases and J lost 5 bases. Germline V lookup: CDR1 MGHRA, CDR2 YSYEKL. The CDR3 is 16 amino acids. The DNA of the CDR3 is TGCGCCAGCAGCTCAAGAGTGGGACAGGGAGTTGACGAGCAGTACTTC. Translating gives CASSSRVGQGVDEQYF.

A few counts support this clonotype. The chain has TRBV4-3 and TRBJ1-4, with D hard to call. CDR3 length equals 15 residues. V was clipped by 3 bases and J by 2 bases, with 10 bases between them. From germline, CDR1 is LGHNA and CDR2 YSLEER. CDR3 sequence: CASSQDLATNEKLFF. Here the CDR3 DNA reads TGCGCCAGCAGCCAGGATTTGGCGACTAATGAAAAACTGTTTTTT.

In its sample, this clonotype was seen many times. The rearrangement uses TRBV5-1 and TRBJ2-7; no clear D gene. Trimming removed 6 bases from V and 1 base from J, with 14 bases in between. Germline lookup yields CDR1 SGHRS and CDR2 YFSETQ. This CDR3 is built from 14 residues. The CDR3 is CASNLGGVSYEQYF. CDR3 in DNA: TGCGCCAGCAACCTCGGTGGGGTATCCTACGAGCAGTACTTC.

This clonotype has a handful of counts. The chain recombines TRBV25-1 with TRBJ2-3; TRBD1 or TRBD2 may be the D gene (5 bases each). V was trimmed by 7 bases and J by 0 bases, leaving 17 bases between them. The germline V gene has CDR1 MGHDK and CDR2 SYGVNS. The CDR3 contains 16 residues. The CDR3 loop reads CASTPTGTSSTDTQYF. As DNA, the CDR3 is TGTGCCAGCACACCAACCGGGACCTCTAGCACAGATACGCAGTATTTT.

This clonotype has just a few counts. The chain uses TRBV6-1 and TRBJ2-3; D is undetermined. The CDR3 is 14 amino acids. V was shortened by 7 bases and J by 1 base, with 12 bases between the two germline ends. Germline CDR1 is MNHNS and CDR2 is SASEGT. The CDR3 DNA reads TGTGCCAGCATGAGAGGAGAGGGCACAGATACGCAGTATTTT. It codes for CASMRGEGTDTQYF.

This chain connects TRBV9 to TRBJ1-5; 8 bases are a match to TRBD1. This CDR3 comprises 18 residues. Germline CDR1 SGDLS, CDR2 YYNGEE. V trimming: 0 bases; J trimming: 4 bases; junction bases outside the gene matches: 12. CDR3 loop: CASSVEDRTGPKNQPQHF. CDR3 nucleotides: TGTGCCAGCAGCGTAGAGGATAGGACAGGGCCGAAAAATCAGCCCCAGCATTTT.

This rearrangement joins TRBV7-2 to TRBJ2-2; possibly TRBD1 for D (6 bases). There are 15 residues in the CDR3. The germline V and J ends were trimmed by 3 bases and 10 bases, with 18 bases remaining between them. Germline V CDR1 and CDR2: SGHTA, FQGNSA. The CDR3 loop reads CASSFRRGHDVELFF. The CDR3, as DNA: TGTGCCAGCAGCTTTCGACGGGGACACGATGTGGAGCTGTTTTTT.

This clonotype turned up a few times. Here the CDR3 reads CASSLSLWGSGNTIYF. The CDR3 DNA is TGTGCCAGCAGTTTATCGCTATGGGGTTCTGGAAACACCATATATTTT. This rearrangement joins TRBV12-3 or TRBV12-4 to TRBJ1-3; the D is unclear. The CDR3 totals 16 residues. V was shortened by 2 bases and J by 1 base, with 12 bases between the two germline ends.

The V gene is TRBV20-1, the J gene TRBJ2-3, with D perhaps matching TRBD2 (5 bases). The CDR3 has 11 amino acids. Germline V gene sequence: CDR1 DFQATT, CDR2 SNEGSKA (reference sequence). The germline V and J ends were trimmed by 4 bases and 4 bases, with 6 bases remaining between them. The CDR3 spells CSATSPDTQYF. The CDR3 DNA follows: TGCAGTGCTACTAGCCCAGATACGCAGTATTTT.

This chain connects TRBV5-1 to TRBJ2-6, with 9 bases that match TRBD1. The length of the CDR3 is 16 residues. Germline values: CDR1 SGHRS, CDR2 YFSETQ. With 3 bases clipped from V and 4 bases from J, the junction kept 5 bases outside the gene matches. DNA for the CDR3: TGCGCCAGCAGCTATGGACAGGGGAGAGGGGCCAACGTCCTGACTTTC. It codes for CASSYGQGRGANVLTF.

This sequence joins TRBV7-2 and TRBJ2-5, with 7 bases identical to TRBD1. The CDR3 is 14 amino acids. The germline V gene encodes CDR1 SGHTA and CDR2 FQGNSA. Trimming cost V 5 bases and J 1 base; bases outside gene matches: 4. The CDR3 nucleotides are TGTGCCAGCAGCCTAGACAGGGCCCAAGAGACCCAGTACTTC. It specifies CASSLDRAQETQYF.

V gene TRBV6-2 or TRBV6-3 combines with J gene TRBJ1-5; no clear D. CDR1 and CDR2 (germline): MNHEY, SVGEGT. V was pared by 6 bases and J by 6 bases, with 12 bases between. There are 13 residues in the CDR3. CDR3 DNA sequence: TGTGCCAGCAGCTTACGGAATATTCAGCCCCAGCATTTT. Translated, it gives CASSLRNIQPQHF.

The CDR3 loop is CATSGTGQFNYGYTF. In DNA, the CDR3 is TGTGCCACCAGTGGCACGGGACAGTTCAACTATGGCTACACCTTC. The chain has TRBV24-1 and TRBJ1-2; 7 nucleotides line up with TRBD1. Germline CDR1 KGHDR, CDR2 SFDVKD. The junction had 7 bases not matched to a gene; V was cut back by 5 bases and J by 2 bases. The CDR3 extends over 15 amino acids.

This clonotype was picked up a small number of times. V gene TRBV20-1 combines with J gene TRBJ2-1, with 7 bases lining up with TRBD1. CDR3 length equals 15 residues. After removal of 2 bases from V and 4 bases from J, the junction contained 8 bases not matched to a gene. Germline V gene lookup returns CDR1 DFQATT and CDR2 SNEGSKA (reference sequence). The DNA of the CDR3 is TGCAGTGCTAGATCCCCCGGGACAGATTACAATGAGCAGTTCTTC. Translating gives CSARSPGTDYNEQFF.

This rearrangement joins TRBV4-3 to TRBJ2-7, with D possibly called TRBD1 or TRBD2 (5 bases each). V was trimmed by 0 bases and J by 3 bases, leaving 12 bases between them. In germline, CDR1 is LGHNA, CDR2 YSLEER. This CDR3 has 15 amino acids. The CDR3 loop reads CASSQELGGGYEQYF. The CDR3 DNA reads TGCGCCAGCAGCCAAGAACTTGGTGGGGGCTACGAGCAGTACTTC.